The sequence of this T cell receptor (beta chain) was determined in a study of blood T cell repertoires in COVID-19. J was trimmed by 4 bases and V by 5 bases; bases with no gene match: 6. In germline, CDR1 is SGHNT, CDR2 YENEEA. This CDR3 comprises 15 residues. Authors' analysis steps: Amplification from reference gene primers served as the basis for estimated nucleated cell counts. Clones were read by immunoSEQ multiplex PCR, and TCRdb kept only the in-frame ones, dropping some. V and J calls and clone size are given by that table; D and trimming were obtained from the DNA. The data show about 170,000 clones, 84% seen once. Seattle patients were enrolled while actively infected and followed longitudinally.

The clonotype was recovered from a woman over 75 with COVID-19, enrolled during active disease. Material for sequencing was peripheral blood. The gene calls are TRBV11-3 and TRBJ2-1; 9 nucleotides match TRBD1. CDR3 bases: TGTGCCAGCAGCACCTCGACAGGGGGGTACAATGAGCAGTTCTTC. Amino acid sequence: CASSTSTGGYNEQFF. Using reference TRBV11-3 and TRBJ2-1 for the parts outside the CDR3, the full variable domain is EAGVVQSPRYKIIEKKQPVAFWCNPISGHNTLYWYLQNLGQGPELLIRYENEEAVDDSQLPKDRFSAERLKGVDSTLKIQPAELGDSAVYLCASSTSTGGYNEQFFGPGTRLTVL.